The rows below give T cell receptor beta chains drawn from one sample of a study of blood T cell repertoires in COVID-19. Method: immunoSEQ multiplex PCR; TCRdb's copy keeps in-frame clones and lacks some. The table includes under 200,000 clones, around 86% detected once. Sequenced material: peripheral blood. These receptors were collected from a man aged 18 to 29 with acute or convalescent COVID-19. Each CDR3 is given with its conserved first and last residue.

V: TRBV19
J: TRBJ2-2
CDR3: CASHNTGELFF

V: TRBV2
J: TRBJ1-5
CDR3: CASSDQGLGTQHF

V: TRBV4-1
J: TRBJ2-7
CDR3: CASSQVVIRGTYEQYF

V: TRBV7-9
J: TRBJ2-3
CDR3: CASRRRTGTSTDTQYF

V: TRBV14
J: TRBJ2-1
CDR3: CASSPLSGGLYNEQFF

V: TRBV7-9
J: TRBJ1-6
CDR3: CASSLEGRGNSPLHF

V: TRBV7-9
J: TRBJ1-2
CDR3: CASSLVSAGLDGYTF

V: TRBV7-3
J: TRBJ2-3
CDR3: CASSRGGLSSSTDTQYF

V: TRBV28
J: TRBJ2-1
CDR3: CASRRQGLNEQFF

V: TRBV2
J: TRBJ1-4
CDR3: CASSSGQGHMDEKLFF

V: TRBV20-1
J: TRBJ1-2
CDR3: CSASGGGQGAINYGYTF

V: TRBV28
J: TRBJ1-5
CDR3: CASIWGENQPQHF

V: TRBV6-6
J: TRBJ1-5
CDR3: CASVRQGGQPQHF

V: TRBV15
J: TRBJ1-4
CDR3: CATSRYGQGANEKLFF

V: TRBV7-3
J: TRBJ2-2
CDR3: CASSKHGLAGGPGTGELFF

V: TRBV6-5
J: TRBJ1-6
CDR3: CASSYEGGSPLHF

V: TRBV27
J: TRBJ2-7
CDR3: CASSRDRAYEQYF

V: TRBV9
J: TRBJ1-2
CDR3: CASSDVGQVIGYTF

V: TRBV6-5
J: TRBJ2-5
CDR3: CASSYRLAETQYF

V: TRBV30
J: TRBJ1-1
CDR3: CAWSGQGAYTEAFF

V: TRBV7-8
J: TRBJ2-3
CDR3: CASSPKNTQYF

V: TRBV5-1
J: TRBJ2-1
CDR3: CASSSLAGGGEQFF

V: TRBV7-3
J: TRBJ2-2
CDR3: CASSSGTYTGELFF

V: TRBV18
J: TRBJ1-1
CDR3: CASSRLGQVVGPNTEAFF

V: TRBV12-3/TRBV12-4
J: TRBJ1-5
CDR3: CASSFSSNQPQHF

V: TRBV7-2
J: TRBJ2-1
CDR3: CASSSEGGTRDNEQFF

V: TRBV3-1/TRBV3-2
J: TRBJ1-6
CDR3: CASSETNSPLHF

V: TRBV7-6
J: TRBJ2-3
CDR3: CASSSTANTQYF